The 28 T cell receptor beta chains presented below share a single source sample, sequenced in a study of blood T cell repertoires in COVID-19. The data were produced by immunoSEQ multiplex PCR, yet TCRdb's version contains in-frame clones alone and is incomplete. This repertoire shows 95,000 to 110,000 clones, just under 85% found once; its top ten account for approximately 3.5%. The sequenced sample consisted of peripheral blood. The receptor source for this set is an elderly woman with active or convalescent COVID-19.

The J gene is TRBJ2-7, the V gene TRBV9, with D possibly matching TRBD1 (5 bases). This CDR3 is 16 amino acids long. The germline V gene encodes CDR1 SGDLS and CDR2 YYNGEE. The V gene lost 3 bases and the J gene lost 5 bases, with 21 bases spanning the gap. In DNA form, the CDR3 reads TGTGCCAGCAGCGCCCAGGGCTATTCGAACCTCAACGAGCAGTACTTC. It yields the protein CASSAQGYSNLNEQYF.

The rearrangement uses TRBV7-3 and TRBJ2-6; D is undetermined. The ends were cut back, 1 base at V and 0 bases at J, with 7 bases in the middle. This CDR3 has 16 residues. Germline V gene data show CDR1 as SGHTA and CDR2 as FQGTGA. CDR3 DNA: TGTGCCAGCAGCTTAAACTCGCTCTCTGGGGCCAACGTCCTGACTTTC. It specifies CASSLNSLSGANVLTF.

The CDR3 reads CSASGAETQYF. The CDR3 DNA is TGCAGTGCTAGTGGCGCGGAGACCCAGTACTTC. The J gene is TRBJ2-5, the V gene TRBV20-1, with no clear D. V shed 3 bases and J shed 5 bases, with 7 bases lying between them. CDR3 length: 11 residues. The germline gives CDR1 DFQATT, CDR2 SNEGSKA (reference sequence).

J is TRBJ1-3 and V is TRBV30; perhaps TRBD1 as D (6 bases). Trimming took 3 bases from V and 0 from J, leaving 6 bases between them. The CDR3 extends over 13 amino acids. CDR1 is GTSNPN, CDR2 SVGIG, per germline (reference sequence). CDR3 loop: CAWRQGSGNTIYF. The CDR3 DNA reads TGTGCCTGGAGACAGGGCTCTGGAAACACCATATATTTT.

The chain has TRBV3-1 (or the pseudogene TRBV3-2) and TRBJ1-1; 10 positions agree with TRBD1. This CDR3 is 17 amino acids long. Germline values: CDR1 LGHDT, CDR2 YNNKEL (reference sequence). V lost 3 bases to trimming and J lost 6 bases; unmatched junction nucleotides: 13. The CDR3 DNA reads TGTGCCAGCAGCCAGGCACCGGGACAGGGGTTAGGGTCTGAAGCTTTCTTT. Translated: CASSQAPGQGLGSEAFF.

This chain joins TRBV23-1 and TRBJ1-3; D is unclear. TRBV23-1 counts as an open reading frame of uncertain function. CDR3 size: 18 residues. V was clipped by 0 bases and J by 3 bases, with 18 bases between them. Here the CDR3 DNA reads TGCGCCAGCAGTCAATCTCCCCCCGGGATGGGTCGTGGAAACACCATATATTTT. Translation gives CASSQSPPGMGRGNTIYF.

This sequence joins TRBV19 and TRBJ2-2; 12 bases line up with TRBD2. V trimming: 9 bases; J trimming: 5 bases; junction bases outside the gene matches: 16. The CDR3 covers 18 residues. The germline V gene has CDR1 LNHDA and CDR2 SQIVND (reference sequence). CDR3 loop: CARDPALAGGPATGELFF. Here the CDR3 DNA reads TGTGCCAGGGACCCAGCTCTAGCGGGAGGGCCGGCGACCGGGGAGCTGTTTTTT.

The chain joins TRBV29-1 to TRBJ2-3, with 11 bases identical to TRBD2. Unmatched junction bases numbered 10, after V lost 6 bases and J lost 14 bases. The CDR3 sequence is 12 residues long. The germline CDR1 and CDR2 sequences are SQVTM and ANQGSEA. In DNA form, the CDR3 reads TGCAGCGTGCGAACTAGCGGGAGTGAGTGGTATTTT. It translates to CSVRTSGSEWYF.

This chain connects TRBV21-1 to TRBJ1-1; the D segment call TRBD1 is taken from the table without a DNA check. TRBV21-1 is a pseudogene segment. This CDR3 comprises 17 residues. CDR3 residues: CASSKAYNRGWITEAFF. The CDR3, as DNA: TGTGCCAGCAGCAAAGCGTATAACAGGGGGTGGATCACTGAAGCTTTCTTT.

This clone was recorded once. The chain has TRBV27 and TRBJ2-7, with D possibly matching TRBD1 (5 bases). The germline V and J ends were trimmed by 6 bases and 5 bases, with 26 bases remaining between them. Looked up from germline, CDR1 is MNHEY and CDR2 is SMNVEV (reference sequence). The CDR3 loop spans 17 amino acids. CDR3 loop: CASSPRRLIIGANEQYF. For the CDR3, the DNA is TGTGCCAGCAGCCCAAGGCGGCTGATAATAGGGGCAAACGAGCAGTACTTC.

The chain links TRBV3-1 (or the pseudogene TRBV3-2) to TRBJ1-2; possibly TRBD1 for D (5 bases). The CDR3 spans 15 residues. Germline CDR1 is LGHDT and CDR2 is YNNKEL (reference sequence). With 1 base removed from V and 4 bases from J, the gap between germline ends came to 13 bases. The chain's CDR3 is CASSQVGREIYGYTF. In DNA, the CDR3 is TGTGCCAGCAGCCAAGTGGGCAGGGAAATCTATGGCTACACCTTC.

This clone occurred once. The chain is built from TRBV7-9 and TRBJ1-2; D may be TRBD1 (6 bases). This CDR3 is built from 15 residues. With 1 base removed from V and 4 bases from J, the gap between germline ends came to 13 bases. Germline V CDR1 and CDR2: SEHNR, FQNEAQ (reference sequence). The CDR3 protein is CASSLEQGLLYGYTF. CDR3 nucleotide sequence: TGTGCCAGCAGCTTAGAGCAGGGGCTCCTCTATGGCTACACCTTC.

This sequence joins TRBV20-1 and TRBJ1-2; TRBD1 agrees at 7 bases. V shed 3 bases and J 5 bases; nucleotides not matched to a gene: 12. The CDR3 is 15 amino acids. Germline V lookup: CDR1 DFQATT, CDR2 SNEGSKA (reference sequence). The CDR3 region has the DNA TGCAGTGCTAGTCCCTGGGGACAGACTCAGTATGGCTACACCTTC. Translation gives CSASPWGQTQYGYTF.

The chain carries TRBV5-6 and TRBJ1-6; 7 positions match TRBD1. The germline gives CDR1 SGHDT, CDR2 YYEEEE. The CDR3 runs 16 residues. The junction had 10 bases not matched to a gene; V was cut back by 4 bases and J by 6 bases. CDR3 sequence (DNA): TGTGCCAGCAGCGTTTACCGGGACAGTTTTAATTCACCCCTCCACTTT. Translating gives CASSVYRDSFNSPLHF.

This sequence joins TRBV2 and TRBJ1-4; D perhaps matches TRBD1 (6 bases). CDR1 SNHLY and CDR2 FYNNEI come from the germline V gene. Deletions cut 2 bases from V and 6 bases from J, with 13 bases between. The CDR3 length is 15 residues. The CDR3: CASSEFTRGDEKLFF. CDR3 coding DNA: TGTGCCAGCAGTGAATTCACCAGGGGCGATGAAAAACTGTTTTTT.

The CDR3 spells CASSEGLAGGQDTQYF. The CDR3 DNA sequence: TGTGCCAGCAGTGAGGGCCTAGCGGGAGGGCAAGATACGCAGTATTTT. The chain couples TRBV25-1 to TRBJ2-3, with TRBD2 identical over 12 bases. The CDR3 spans 16 residues. Germline CDR1 is MGHDK and CDR2 is SYGVNS. Trimming cost V 3 bases and J 5 bases; bases outside gene matches: 6.

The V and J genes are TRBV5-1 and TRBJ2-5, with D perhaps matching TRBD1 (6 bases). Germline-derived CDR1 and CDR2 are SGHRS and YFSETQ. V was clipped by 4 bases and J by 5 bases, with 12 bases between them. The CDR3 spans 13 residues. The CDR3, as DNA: TGCGCCAGCAGCACCACAGGGATGGAGACCCAGTACTTC. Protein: CASSTTGMETQYF.

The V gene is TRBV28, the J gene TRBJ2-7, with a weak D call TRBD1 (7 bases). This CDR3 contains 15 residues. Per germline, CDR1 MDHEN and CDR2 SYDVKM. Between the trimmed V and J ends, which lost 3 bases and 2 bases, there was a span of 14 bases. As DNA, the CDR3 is TGTGCCAGCAGTTTTGCAGGGGGGTTAGCCTACGAGCAGTACTTC. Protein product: CASSFAGGLAYEQYF. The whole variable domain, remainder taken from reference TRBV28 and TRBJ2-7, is DVKVTQSSRYLVKRTGEKVFLECVQDMDHENMFWYRQDPGLGLRLIYFSYDVKMKEKGDIPEGYSVSREKKERFSLILESASTNQTSMYLCASSFAGGLAYEQYFGPGTRLTVT.

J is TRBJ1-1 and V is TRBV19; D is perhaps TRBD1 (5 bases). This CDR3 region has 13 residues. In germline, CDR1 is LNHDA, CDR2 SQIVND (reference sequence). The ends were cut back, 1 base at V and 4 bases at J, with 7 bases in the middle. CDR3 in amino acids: CASSIGGGTEAFF. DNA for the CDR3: TGTGCCAGTAGTATAGGGGGGGGCACTGAAGCTTTCTTT.

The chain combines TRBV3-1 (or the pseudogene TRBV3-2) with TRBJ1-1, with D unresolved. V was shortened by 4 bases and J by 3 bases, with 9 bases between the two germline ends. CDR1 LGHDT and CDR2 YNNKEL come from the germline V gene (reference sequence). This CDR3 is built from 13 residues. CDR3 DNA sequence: TGTGCCAGCAGCCGCGTGAGGGACACTGAAGCTTTCTTT. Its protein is CASSRVRDTEAFF.

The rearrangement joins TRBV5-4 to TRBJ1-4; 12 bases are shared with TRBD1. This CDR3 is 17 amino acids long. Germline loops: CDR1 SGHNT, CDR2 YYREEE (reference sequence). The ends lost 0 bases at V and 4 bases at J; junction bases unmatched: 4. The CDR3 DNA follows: TGTGCCAGCAGCTTGGGGGGGACAGGGGGCAATAATGAAAAACTGTTTTTT. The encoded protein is CASSLGGTGGNNEKLFF.

This CDR3 reads CASSFYPQRGTEAFF. The CDR3 DNA is TGTGCCAGCAGCTTTTACCCCCAGCGAGGCACTGAAGCTTTCTTT. The V and J genes are TRBV7-9 and TRBJ1-1; D not resolved. The CDR3 is 15 residues long. V dropped 3 bases and J dropped 4 bases, with 15 bases sitting between them. The germline V gene encodes CDR1 SEHNR and CDR2 FQNEAQ (reference sequence).

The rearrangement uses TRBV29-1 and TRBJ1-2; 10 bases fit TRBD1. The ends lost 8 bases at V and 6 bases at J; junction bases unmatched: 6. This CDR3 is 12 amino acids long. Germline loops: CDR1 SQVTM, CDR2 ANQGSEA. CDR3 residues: CSLGTGEDGYTF. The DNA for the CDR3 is TGCAGCCTCGGGACAGGGGAGGATGGCTACACCTTC.

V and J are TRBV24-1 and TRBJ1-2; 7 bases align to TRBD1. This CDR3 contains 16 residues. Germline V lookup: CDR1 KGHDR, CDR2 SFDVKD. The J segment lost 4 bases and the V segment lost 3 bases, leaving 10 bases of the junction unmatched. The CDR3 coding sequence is TGTGCCACCAGTGATGCACGACAGGGACAATCCTATGGCTACACCTTC. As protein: CATSDARQGQSYGYTF.

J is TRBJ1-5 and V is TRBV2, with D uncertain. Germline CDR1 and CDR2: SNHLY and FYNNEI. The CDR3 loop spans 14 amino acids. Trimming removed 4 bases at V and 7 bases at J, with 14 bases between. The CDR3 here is CASSATAVGQPQHF. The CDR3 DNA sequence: TGTGCCAGCAGTGCGACGGCAGTCGGGCAGCCCCAGCATTTT.

The CDR3, as DNA: TGTGCCAGTAGCAAGGACAGGGGTGCGGATGGCTACACCTTC. This encodes CASSKDRGADGYTF. The J gene is TRBJ1-2, the V gene TRBV19, with 9 bases that match TRBD1. The CDR3 runs to 14 residues. Trimming cost V 6 bases and J 6 bases; bases outside gene matches: 8. Germline V gene data show CDR1 as LNHDA and CDR2 as SQIVND (reference sequence).

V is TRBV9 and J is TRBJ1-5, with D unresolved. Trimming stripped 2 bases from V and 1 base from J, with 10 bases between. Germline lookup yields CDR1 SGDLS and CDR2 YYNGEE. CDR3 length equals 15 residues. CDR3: CASSVGGLSNQPQHF. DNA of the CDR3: TGTGCCAGCAGCGTCGGAGGGCTAAGCAATCAGCCCCAGCATTTT.

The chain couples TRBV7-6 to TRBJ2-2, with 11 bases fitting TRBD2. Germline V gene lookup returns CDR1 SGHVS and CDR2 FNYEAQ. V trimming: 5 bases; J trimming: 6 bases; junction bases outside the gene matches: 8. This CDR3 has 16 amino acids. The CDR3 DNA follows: TGTGCCAGCAGCCCCTCTAGCGGGGGGTATTCCGGGGAGCTGTTTTTT. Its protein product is CASSPSSGGYSGELFF.